One sample yielded the 30 T cell receptor beta chains listed below, sequenced in a study of vaccination and CD4 T cells after COVID-19. The time point was: late sampling 161 to 241 days after vaccination in three convalescent patients. Sample treatment: approximately 9-day PBMC culture with coronavirus spike peptide pools or control peptides (ViraFEST assay). Cultured CD4+ T cell DNA underwent sequencing with the Oncomine TCR Beta short-read assay. One entry per CDR3 protein results from TCRdb running MiXCR on the PCR reads. The sample has 25,000 or so distinct CDR3 sequences, 35% to 40% seen once. No antigen has been identified for these receptors. Sequences were derived from CD4+ T cells from blood, cultured in vitro, sampled about 7 months after SARS-CoV-2 vaccination. The receptor set was obtained from a human donor who had recovered from COVID-19.

This sequence joins TRBV12-3 or TRBV12-4 and TRBJ2-7; TRBD1 matches 8 bases. Unmatched junction bases numbered 7, after V lost 4 bases and J lost 2 bases. This CDR3 region has 15 residues. The chain's CDR3 is CASSYRRQGPYEQYF. As DNA, the CDR3 is TGTGCCAGCAGTTATCGGCGACAGGGGCCCTACGAGCAGTACTTC.

This clonotype was seen only a few times. The chain combines TRBV28 with TRBJ2-7, with 8 bases aligning to TRBD2. There are 13 residues in the CDR3. Trimming took 6 bases from V and 3 from J; bases not matched to a gene: 4. Germline V gene lookup returns CDR1 MDHEN and CDR2 SYDVKM. The CDR3 spells CASRGGLDYEQYF. The CDR3 DNA reads TGTGCCAGCAGGGGGGGACTAGACTACGAGCAGTACTTC.

This clonotype has only a few counts. The V gene is TRBV28, the J gene TRBJ2-7; the match to TRBD2 covers 8 bases. The J segment lost 2 bases and the V segment lost 7 bases, leaving 7 bases of the junction unmatched. Per germline, CDR1 MDHEN and CDR2 SYDVKM. This CDR3 spans 14 amino acids. CDR3 DNA: TGTGCCAGCACCCCGGGGGGGCGGCCCTACGAGCAGTACTTC. Translating gives CASTPGGRPYEQYF. Complete variable domain (other parts from reference TRBV28 and TRBJ2-7): DVKVTQSSRYLVKRTGEKVFLECVQDMDHENMFWYRQDPGLGLRLIYFSYDVKMKEKGDIPEGYSVSREKKERFSLILESASTNQTSMYLCASTPGGRPYEQYFGPGTRLTVT.

V usage is TRBV20-1 and J usage is TRBJ2-2; no clear D gene. The CDR3 runs 16 residues. V shed 0 bases and J shed 5 bases, with 16 bases lying between them. CDR1 and CDR2 (germline): DFQATT, SNEGSKA (reference sequence). Here the CDR3 DNA reads TGCAGTGCTAGAGAAGGGTTAACGACCCAAACCGGGGAGCTGTTTTTT. Translating gives CSAREGLTTQTGELFF.

This clonotype has only a few counts. The chain links TRBV2 to TRBJ1-5; D is unresolved. Germline assignment: CDR1 SNHLY and CDR2 FYNNEI. CDR3 length: 13 residues. V dropped 3 bases and J dropped 5 bases, with 8 bases sitting between them. The CDR3 coding sequence is TGTGCCAGCAGTGATGACCTCGATCAGCCCCAGCATTTT. Translating gives CASSDDLDQPQHF.

The chain combines TRBV10-3 with TRBJ1-6; maybe TRBD1 (6 bases). V was pared by 8 bases and J by 7 bases, with 12 bases between. This CDR3 has 13 amino acids. Germline V gene data show CDR1 as ENHRY and CDR2 as SYGVKD. The CDR3 DNA sequence: TGTGCCATCGGGGGCAGGGACAATTCACCCCTCCACTTT. Translating gives CAIGGRDNSPLHF.

This clonotype occurred once. The rearrangement joins TRBV7-2 to TRBJ2-3; either TRBD1 or TRBD2 may fit D (5 bases each). Germline assignment: CDR1 SGHTA and CDR2 FQGNSA. This CDR3 has 15 amino acids. Trimming removed 5 bases from V and 1 base from J, with 13 bases in between. DNA for the CDR3: TGTGCCAGCAGCCTGGGGACGGTGGGCACAGATACGCAGTATTTT. Translating it yields CASSLGTVGTDTQYF. Combining the CDR3 with reference TRBV7-2 and TRBJ2-3 gives the whole variable domain GAGVSQSPSNKVTEKGKDVELRCDPISGHTALYWYRQSLGQGLEFLIYFQGNSAPDKSGLPSDRFSAERTGGSVSTLTIQRTQQEDSAVYLCASSLGTVGTDTQYFGPGTRLTVL.

V usage is TRBV19 and J usage is TRBJ2-1; 11 bases are a match to TRBD2. From germline, CDR1 is LNHDA and CDR2 SQIVND (reference sequence). With 1 base clipped from V and 10 bases from J, the junction kept 6 bases outside the gene matches. The CDR3 covers 15 residues. The CDR3 DNA sequence: TGTGCCAGTAGTATAGTTTCTAGCGGGAGGTTCGAGCAGTTCTTC. Translated: CASSIVSSGRFEQFF.

The V call is TRBV6-1, the J call TRBJ2-7; 10 nucleotides agree with TRBD2. CDR1 MNHNS and CDR2 SASEGT come from the germline V gene. Trimming at V came to 5 bases and at J to 6 bases, leaving 10 bases not matched to a gene. The CDR3 length is 15 residues. The CDR3 loop is CASSLKAGGPSEQYF. CDR3 bases: TGTGCCAGCAGTCTCAAAGCGGGAGGGCCTAGCGAGCAGTACTTC.

The V and J genes are TRBV28 and TRBJ2-5; 12 bases map to TRBD2. The CDR3 covers 15 residues. Germline assignment: CDR1 MDHEN and CDR2 SYDVKM. Losses at the gene ends were 6 bases for V and 2 bases for J; bases not matched to a gene: 4. Here the CDR3 reads CASRKGLAGQETQYF. The CDR3 DNA reads TGTGCCAGCAGGAAAGGACTAGCGGGGCAAGAGACCCAGTACTTC.

This clonotype has just a few counts. The chain employs TRBV6-5 and TRBJ1-2; tentative D call: TRBD1 (5 bases). In germline, CDR1 is MNHEY, CDR2 SVGAGI. Trimming took 2 bases from V and 7 from J, leaving 8 bases between them. The CDR3 loop spans 12 amino acids. DNA for the CDR3: TGTGCCAGCAGTTACGCAGGGTCTGGCTACACCTTC. This gives the protein CASSYAGSGYTF.

The chain is built from TRBV6-1 and TRBJ1-5, with 9 bases fitting TRBD1. With V trimmed by 10 bases and J by 3 bases, 22 bases remained unmatched. The CDR3 sequence is 19 residues long. The germline V gene encodes CDR1 MNHNS and CDR2 SASEGT. DNA of the CDR3: TGTGCCACCTTCGTTTCCGCAGGGCGAGGGACAGGGAACAATCAGCCCCAGCATTTT. Its translation is CATFVSAGRGTGNNQPQHF.

This clonotype rates as medium-sized. V and J are TRBV20-1 and TRBJ1-6; possible D gene TRBD1, 5 bases. The CDR3 is 14 amino acids. Germline V CDR1 and CDR2: DFQATT, SNEGSKA (reference sequence). Trimming shortened V by 2 bases and J by 7 bases, and 12 bases separated the two germline ends. The CDR3 region is CSARPRGTNSPLHF. The DNA of the CDR3 is TGCAGTGCTAGACCCCGGGGGACCAATTCACCCCTCCACTTT.

This clonotype was seen only a few times. The chain has TRBV6-1 and TRBJ2-2, with D hard to call. The CDR3 totals 13 residues. V was trimmed by 8 bases and J by 0 bases, leaving 7 bases between them. CDR1 is MNHNS and CDR2 is SASEGT in the germline V gene. Written as DNA, the CDR3 is TGTGCCAGCGGAGCTGCGAACACCGGGGAGCTGTTTTTT. Its protein product is CASGAANTGELFF.

By sample share, this clonotype is medium-sized. The rearrangement links TRBV6-1 to TRBJ1-5; D unresolved. Germline V gene data show CDR1 as MNHNS and CDR2 as SASEGT. The CDR3 is made up of 14 amino acids. The V gene lost 6 bases and the J gene lost 1 base, with 10 bases spanning the gap. The DNA for the CDR3 is TGTGCCAGCAGACCCGATGGGAGCAATCAGCCCCAGCATTTT. It encodes CASRPDGSNQPQHF.

This clonotype qualifies as medium-sized. The chain couples TRBV6-1 to TRBJ1-5; 11 positions agree with TRBD1. The CDR3 spans 15 residues. The germline V gene encodes CDR1 MNHNS and CDR2 SASEGT. V lost 5 bases to trimming and J lost 5 bases; unmatched junction nucleotides: 5. This CDR3 reads CASSSRTGGYQPQHF. CDR3 sequence (DNA): TGTGCCAGCAGTAGTCGGACAGGGGGCTATCAGCCCCAGCATTTT.

The V and J genes are TRBV6-1 and TRBJ2-7; D is perhaps TRBD2 (6 bases). Germline-derived CDR1 and CDR2 are MNHNS and SASEGT. Trimming left V 9 bases short and J 2 bases short, with 11 bases between. The CDR3 consists of 12 residues. The CDR3 spells CASAGPTYEQYF. The CDR3, as DNA: TGTGCCAGTGCGGGACCCACCTACGAGCAGTACTTC.

V is TRBV15 and J is TRBJ2-4; 11 bases match TRBD2. This CDR3 has 17 amino acids. The trim removed 1 base at V and 3 bases at J, leaving 5 bases unmatched. The germline V gene has CDR1 LNHNV and CDR2 YYDKDF (reference sequence). Here the CDR3 reads CATSRGLAGLGKNIQYF. The CDR3, as DNA: TGTGCCACCAGCAGAGGACTAGCGGGATTGGGCAAAAACATTCAGTACTTC.

The table lists this clonotype with a few counts. The genes are TRBV28 and TRBJ1-2, with 8 bases lining up with TRBD1. Trimming took 7 bases from V and 9 from J; bases not matched to a gene: 10. The CDR3 has 13 residues. Per the germline V gene, CDR1 is MDHEN and CDR2 is SYDVKM. In DNA, the CDR3 is TGTGCCAGCACCGTCCCGGGACAGGAGAGCTACACCTTC. Encoded protein: CASTVPGQESYTF.

V usage is TRBV27 and J usage is TRBJ2-1; maybe TRBD2 (5 bases). Between the trimmed V and J ends, which lost 8 bases and 10 bases, there was a span of 21 bases. Germline V gene lookup returns CDR1 MNHEY and CDR2 SMNVEV (reference sequence). This CDR3 is built from 14 residues. CDR3 residues: CASSYRPVRAEQFF. The CDR3, as DNA: TGTGCCAGCTCTTATCGCCCCGTGCGGGCCGAGCAGTTCTTC.

The chain couples TRBV19 to TRBJ1-2; 8 nucleotides match TRBD1. Germline CDR1 and CDR2: LNHDA and SQIVND (reference sequence). The CDR3 is 14 residues long. Unmatched junction bases numbered 8, after V lost 5 bases and J lost 6 bases. CDR3 loop: CASSADRGLDGYTF. The DNA of the CDR3 is TGTGCCAGTAGTGCCGACAGGGGATTGGATGGCTACACCTTC. Full variable domain (rest looked up from reference TRBV19 and TRBJ1-2): DGGITQSPKYLFRKEGQNVTLSCEQNLNHDAMYWYRQDPGQGLRLIYYSQIVNDFQKGDIAEGYSVSREKKESFPLTVTSAQKNPTAFYLCASSADRGLDGYTFGSGTRLTVV.

This clonotype appeared a few times. This rearrangement joins TRBV20-1 to TRBJ2-7; D possibly corresponds to TRBD2 (5 bases). Germline loops: CDR1 DFQATT, CDR2 SNEGSKA (reference sequence). The CDR3 has 13 amino acids. V was pared by 3 bases and J by 5 bases, with 14 bases between. This CDR3 is CSASPGPGDEQYF. The CDR3 DNA is TGCAGTGCTAGCCCCGGACCCGGGGACGAGCAGTACTTC.

The rearrangement uses TRBV23-1 and TRBJ2-1; tentative D call: TRBD1 (6 bases). TRBV23-1 is labeled an ORF, and its function is uncertain. V was clipped by 6 bases and J by 3 bases, with 9 bases between them. The CDR3 has 13 amino acids. CDR3 loop: CASRKQGYNEQFF. The CDR3 nucleotides read TGCGCCAGCAGGAAACAGGGCTACAATGAGCAGTTCTTC.

The gene calls are TRBV15 and TRBJ2-5; 8 bases are shared with TRBD1. Germline trimming cut 0 bases from V and 5 bases from J; bases unmatched to any gene: 8. The CDR3 sequence is 16 residues long. Looked up from germline, CDR1 is LNHNV and CDR2 is YYDKDF (reference sequence). The CDR3 loop reads CATSRDGRGRRETQYF. CDR3 coding DNA: TGTGCCACCAGCAGAGATGGCAGGGGGCGACGCGAGACCCAGTACTTC.

This clonotype has a handful of counts. The rearrangement uses TRBV27 and TRBJ1-2, with 7 bases fitting TRBD1. With 0 bases clipped from V and 4 bases from J, the junction kept 2 bases outside the gene matches. The CDR3 is made up of 14 amino acids. CDR1 and CDR2 (germline): MNHEY, SMNVEV (reference sequence). CDR3: CASSLSPGGYGYTF. The CDR3 DNA follows: TGTGCCAGCAGTTTATCTCCAGGGGGCTATGGCTACACCTTC.

The chain employs TRBV27 and TRBJ2-5; D is possibly TRBD1 (6 bases). V gave up 3 bases and J gave up 3 bases, with 17 bases separating them. CDR3 length: 16 residues. Germline CDR1 and CDR2: MNHEY and SMNVEV (reference sequence). Here the CDR3 reads CASSFAPGTRKETQYF. DNA of the CDR3: TGTGCCAGCAGTTTCGCACCGGGGACACGCAAAGAGACCCAGTACTTC.

V gene TRBV10-3 combines with J gene TRBJ2-1; 11 nucleotides agree with TRBD2. Germline lookup yields CDR1 ENHRY and CDR2 SYGVKD. This CDR3 has 15 residues. V lost 6 bases to trimming and J lost 6 bases; unmatched junction nucleotides: 7. Written as DNA, the CDR3 is TGTGCCATCAGCCTAGCGGGAGGTACTATCAATGAGCAGTTCTTC. It is translated as CAISLAGGTINEQFF.

This clonotype was counted between two and nine times. The chain couples TRBV6-1 to TRBJ1-2, with unresolved D. Trimming removed 2 bases at V and 8 bases at J, with 12 bases between. The length of the CDR3 is 13 residues. CDR1 MNHNS and CDR2 SASEGT come from the germline V gene. CDR3 sequence reads: CASSEQQDIGYTF. For the CDR3, the DNA is TGTGCCAGCAGTGAACAGCAGGATATCGGCTACACCTTC.

J is TRBJ2-7 and V is TRBV4-1; TRBD2 aligns across 11 bases. Losses at the gene ends were 1 base for V and 2 bases for J; bases not matched to a gene: 7. The CDR3 loop spans 17 amino acids. Germline CDR1 is MGHRA and CDR2 is YSYEKL. The CDR3 spells CASSQGRMGLAAYEQYF. In DNA, the CDR3 is TGCGCCAGCAGCCAAGGAAGGATGGGACTAGCGGCCTACGAGCAGTACTTC.

This clonotype was counted only a few times. V and J are TRBV9 and TRBJ2-7; 9 nucleotides align to TRBD2. The CDR3 is 15 residues long. Trimming took 3 bases from V and 7 from J; bases not matched to a gene: 11. The V gene's germline CDR1 is SGDLS and CDR2 YYNGEE. The CDR3 DNA reads as TGTGCCAGCAGCGCCGATAGCGGGAGTCAGCGAGAGCAGTACTTC. It encodes CASSADSGSQREQYF. Full variable domain (remainder filled in from reference TRBV9 and TRBJ2-7): DSGVTQTPKHLITATGQRVTLRCSPRSGDLSVYWYQQSLDQGLQFLIQYYNGEERAKGNILERFSAQQFPDLHSELNLSSLELGDSALYFCASSADSGSQREQYFGPGTRLTVT.